This TCR beta chain came from a study of long-term antiretroviral therapy in people with HIV. Germline CDR1 and CDR2: SGHDT and YYEEEE. The CDR3 has 12 residues. V was clipped by 2 bases and J by 8 bases, with 10 bases between them. An immunoSEQ assay, version v3.0, was performed at survey level. Assay used: immunoSEQ multiplex PCR; TCRdb lists only in-frame clones, some missing. Here the sample spans just over 15,000 clones, approximately 80% being singletons. Concerning this clone itself: Its cognate antigen is unknown.

Overall study results and limits: Narrower CDR3 length ranges marked HIV repertoires relative to controls.

The source is a man aged 35 to 55 with HIV. The chain carries TRBV5-6 and TRBJ1-1; D unresolved. The source material was unsorted PBMCs, sampled just before starting antiretroviral therapy. The CDR3 sequence: CASSLIPGEAFF. The CDR3 DNA reads as TGTGCCAGCAGCTTAATACCCGGGGAAGCTTTCTTT.